The 30 T cell receptor beta chains below were found in one sample sequenced in a study of cytomegalovirus exposure and HLA in healthy donors. The PCR had 60 Vbeta and 13 Jbeta primers. The data were produced by immunoSEQ multiplex PCR, yet TCRdb's version contains in-frame clones alone and is incomplete. Among some 140,000 clones listed, more than 70% were seen once. The sample consisted of PBMCs. All receptors derive from a middle-aged man in good health and CMV-seropositive.

V usage is TRBV23-1 and J usage is TRBJ1-4, with D tentatively TRBD1 (5 bases). TRBV23-1 is an ORF for which the function is uncertain. Trimming took 4 bases from V and 2 from J, leaving 14 bases between them. The CDR3 length is 16 residues. This chain's CDR3 is CASSLQQDRTNEKLFF. The CDR3 DNA reads as TGCGCCAGCAGTCTTCAACAGGACCGGACTAATGAAAAACTGTTTTTT.

This clone was counted only a few times. The DNA of the CDR3 is TGTGCCAGCAGTGCGGTGTTTAGCGGGAGAGGGGAGCAGTTCTTC. This sequence encodes CASSAVFSGRGEQFF. This rearrangement joins TRBV6-4 to TRBJ2-1; 9 nucleotides line up with TRBD2. Germline V gives CDR1 MRHNA, CDR2 SNTAGT. The V segment lost 4 bases and the J segment 10 bases; nucleotides outside the gene matches: 11. CDR3 length: 15 amino acids.

This rearrangement joins TRBV2 to TRBJ1-4; D is undetermined. CDR3 length: 14 residues. CDR1 is SNHLY, CDR2 FYNNEI, per germline. The V end was cut by 2 bases, the J end by 8 bases, with 12 bases between. CDR3: CASSERSTGEKLFF. For the CDR3, the DNA is TGTGCCAGCAGTGAAAGGTCAACGGGGGAAAAACTGTTTTTT.

The chain links TRBV7-9 to TRBJ2-1, with D unresolved. Per the germline V gene, CDR1 is SEHNR and CDR2 is FQNEAQ (reference sequence). V was clipped by 2 bases and J by 7 bases, with 12 bases between them. The CDR3 extends over 14 amino acids. The CDR3 sequence is CASSLTSVVNEQFF. CDR3 DNA sequence: TGTGCCAGCAGCTTAACGAGTGTCGTAAATGAGCAGTTCTTC.

This sequence joins TRBV27 and TRBJ2-7, with D perhaps matching TRBD2 (6 bases). The CDR3 has 14 amino acids. Germline CDR1 reads MNHEY; CDR2 reads SMNVEV (reference sequence). Trimming cost V 3 bases and J 1 base, with 10 bases left between them. CDR3 nucleotide sequence: TGTGCCAGCAGTTTTTGGCGGGGATCCTACGAGCAGTACTTC. It codes for CASSFWRGSYEQYF.

The chain links TRBV19 to TRBJ2-1; 7 bases are shared with TRBD2. CDR1 and CDR2 from the germline V gene are LNHDA and SQIVND (reference sequence). The CDR3 has 15 residues. Germline trimming cut 8 bases from V and 0 bases from J; bases unmatched to any gene: 7. CDR3 nucleotide sequence: TGTGCCAGTGATAGCGGGTCAAGCTCCTACAATGAGCAGTTCTTC. It specifies CASDSGSSSYNEQFF. The full variable domain, completed using reference TRBV19 and TRBJ2-1, is DGGITQSPKYLFRKEGQNVTLSCEQNLNHDAMYWYRQDPGQGLRLIYYSQIVNDFQKGDIAEGYSVSREKKESFPLTVTSAQKNPTAFYLCASDSGSSSYNEQFFGPGTRLTVL.

The rearrangement links TRBV5-1 to TRBJ2-7; 7 bases agree with TRBD1. Germline V gives CDR1 SGHRS, CDR2 YFSETQ. This CDR3 spans 14 amino acids. V was pared by 2 bases and J by 0 bases, with 2 bases of the junction left unmatched. CDR3 region: CASSFDRASYEQYF. CDR3 DNA sequence: TGCGCCAGCAGCTTCGACAGGGCCTCCTACGAGCAGTACTTC.

The J gene is TRBJ2-1, the V gene TRBV11-1; perhaps TRBD2 as D (6 bases). Germline V gene data show CDR1 as SGHAT and CDR2 as FQDESV (reference sequence). V gave up 2 bases and J gave up 10 bases, with 12 bases separating them. The CDR3 spans 13 residues. CDR3 sequence: CASSLSGSREQFF. In nucleotides, the CDR3 is TGTGCCAGCAGCTTATCCGGGAGTCGGGAGCAGTTCTTC.

Concerning this clone itself: In the same sample, other DNA sequences code for this CDR3. The chain uses TRBV27 and TRBJ1-2; D is uncertain. This CDR3 region has 14 residues. The germline gives CDR1 MNHEY, CDR2 SMNVEV (reference sequence). V shed 2 bases and J shed 5 bases, with 12 bases lying between them. The CDR3 is CASSLGGQTYGYTF. The CDR3, as DNA: TGTGCCAGCAGTTTAGGAGGGCAGACATATGGCTACACCTTC.

J is TRBJ2-3 and V is TRBV6-5; a possible D gene is TRBD2 (6 bases). V lost 5 bases to trimming and J lost 2 bases, with 14 bases between them. This CDR3 has 15 amino acids. Germline V gene lookup returns CDR1 MNHEY and CDR2 SVGAGI. The CDR3 reads CASSGHSGLTDTQYF. Here the CDR3 DNA reads TGTGCCAGCAGTGGACACAGCGGGCTCACAGATACGCAGTATTTT.

The J gene is TRBJ1-5, the V gene TRBV2, with TRBD1 identical over 7 bases. V shed 6 bases and J 3 bases; nucleotides not matched to a gene: 2. The CDR3 covers 13 residues. Germline CDR1 reads SNHLY; CDR2 reads FYNNEI. CDR3 in amino acids: CASRGQANQPQHF. In DNA, the CDR3 is TGTGCCAGCAGAGGACAGGCCAATCAGCCCCAGCATTTT. Complete variable domain (other parts from reference TRBV2 and TRBJ1-5): EPEVTQTPSHQVTQMGQEVILRCVPISNHLYFYWYRQILGQKVEFLVSFYNNEISEKSEIFDDQFSVERPDGSNFTLKIRSTKLEDSAMYFCASRGQANQPQHFGDGTRLSIL.

This clone was picked up one time. The chain employs TRBV7-2 and TRBJ2-7; no definite D call. The CDR3 sequence is 15 residues long. The V gene lost 1 base and the J gene lost 0 bases, with 10 bases spanning the gap. CDR1 is SGHTA and CDR2 is FQGNSA in the germline V gene. DNA of the CDR3: TGTGCCAGCAGCTTAGGACGCGGCTTCTCCTACGAGCAGTACTTC. Translating it yields CASSLGRGFSYEQYF.

The chain is built from TRBV5-1 and TRBJ1-1, with D possibly matching TRBD1 (6 bases). Looked up from germline, CDR1 is SGHRS and CDR2 is YFSETQ. V shed 1 base and J shed 3 bases, with 7 bases lying between them. The CDR3 has 13 residues. CDR3 region: CASSLRTDTEAFF. The CDR3 DNA reads as TGCGCCAGCAGCTTGAGGACAGACACTGAAGCTTTCTTT.

The chain recombines TRBV5-1 with TRBJ2-2; maybe TRBD2 (6 bases). Germline V gene sequence: CDR1 SGHRS, CDR2 YFSETQ. V was trimmed by 0 bases and J by 6 bases, leaving 9 bases between them. This CDR3 has 14 amino acids. The DNA for the CDR3 is TGCGCCAGCAGCTTGGCCGGCGGGGCCGGGGAGCTGTTTTTT. It is translated as CASSLAGGAGELFF.

This chain links TRBV4-2 with TRBJ2-3; tentatively, D is TRBD2 (6 bases). In germline, CDR1 is LGHNA, CDR2 YNFKEQ. The V and J ends lost 1 base and 4 bases respectively, with 12 bases between them. The CDR3 loop spans 15 amino acids. This chain's CDR3 is CASSQGTGVADTQYF. CDR3 DNA: TGTGCCAGCAGCCAAGGGACGGGAGTTGCAGATACGCAGTATTTT.

A single count supports this clone. The chain employs TRBV7-2 and TRBJ2-7, with TRBD2 as a possible D gene (5 bases). The germline CDR1 and CDR2 sequences are SGHTA and FQGNSA. Trimming shortened V by 4 bases and J by 7 bases, and 14 bases separated the two germline ends. CDR3 length equals 13 residues. Here the CDR3 DNA reads TGTGCCAGCAGCTCCCGTTGGACGGGGGAGCAGTACTTC. Protein: CASSSRWTGEQYF.

The genes are TRBV19 and TRBJ2-1, with D possibly TRBD1 on 6 matching bases. The V end was cut by 5 bases, the J end by 5 bases, with 13 bases between. Germline CDR1 reads LNHDA; CDR2 reads SQIVND (reference sequence). The CDR3 consists of 14 residues. CDR3 nucleotides: TGTGCCAGTAGTGTTCCGGGACAAAACAATGAGCAGTTCTTC. This codes for CASSVPGQNNEQFF.

The chain uses TRBV5-4 and TRBJ2-1; maybe TRBD2 (5 bases). CDR1 is SGHNT, CDR2 YYREEE, per germline (reference sequence). The CDR3 runs 12 residues. V lost 3 bases, J lost 9 bases, and 10 bases lay in between. CDR3 DNA: TGTGCCAGCAGCTCCCTAGCTGGTGAGCAGTTCTTC. Translation gives CASSSLAGEQFF. Full variable domain (remainder filled in from reference TRBV5-4 and TRBJ2-1): ETGVTQSPTHLIKTRGQQVTLRCSSQSGHNTVSWYQQALGQGPQFIFQYYREEENGRGNFPPRFSGLQFPNYSSELNVNALELDDSALYLCASSSLAGEQFFGPGTRLTVL.

This clone appeared once. The chain recombines TRBV7-9 with TRBJ1-2; tentatively, D is TRBD1 (6 bases). CDR1 and CDR2 from the germline V gene are SEHNR and FQNEAQ (reference sequence). CDR3 length equals 13 residues. V lost 3 bases to trimming and J lost 2 bases, with 7 bases between them. CDR3 in amino acids: CASSFGGNYGYTF. CDR3 nucleotides: TGTGCCAGCAGCTTTGGGGGCAACTATGGCTACACCTTC.

This clone showed up just a few times. J is TRBJ1-3 and V is TRBV5-6, with D tentatively TRBD1 (5 bases). Germline V CDR1 and CDR2: SGHDT, YYEEEE. The CDR3 loop spans 16 amino acids. The V and J ends lost 0 bases and 1 base respectively, with 11 bases between them. The CDR3 nucleotides are TGTGCCAGCAGCTTGGATGTTGGGGGGTCTGGAAACACCATATATTTT. It is translated as CASSLDVGGSGNTIYF.

The chain recombines TRBV6-6 with TRBJ1-6; D may be TRBD1 (5 bases). CDR1 is MNHNY and CDR2 is SVGAGI in the germline V gene (reference sequence). V was cut by 5 bases and J by 7 bases, with 15 bases left in between. CDR3 length equals 15 residues. This CDR3 reads CASSQGRGRNSPLHF. CDR3 in DNA: TGTGCCAGCAGTCAAGGGAGGGGTAGGAATTCACCCCTCCACTTT.

The chain joins TRBV4-1 to TRBJ2-5, with 8 bases identical to TRBD1. The tail of the sequence fits TRBJ2-7 better, so the J call may be wrong. Germline V gives CDR1 MGHRA, CDR2 YSYEKL. CDR3 size: 14 residues. CDR3: CASSPWDRSYEQYF. The CDR3 DNA is TGCGCCAGCAGCCCCTGGGACAGGAGTTACGAGCAGTACTTC.

The rearrangement uses TRBV9 and TRBJ1-3; no clear D gene. V shed 0 bases and J shed 0 bases, with 13 bases lying between them. Germline V CDR1 and CDR2: SGDLS, YYNGEE. This CDR3 contains 17 residues. This CDR3 is CASSVERRLASGNTIYF. The CDR3 bases are TGTGCCAGCAGCGTAGAGCGTCGACTGGCCTCTGGAAACACCATATATTTT. The entire variable domain, with the rest obtained from reference TRBV9 and TRBJ1-3, is as follows: DSGVTQTPKHLITATGQRVTLRCSPRSGDLSVYWYQQSLDQGLQFLIQYYNGEERAKGNILERFSAQQFPDLHSELNLSSLELGDSALYFCASSVERRLASGNTIYFGEGSWLTVV.

Remarks on this clone: Other DNA sequences within the sample encode an identical CDR3. Written as DNA, the CDR3 is TGTGCCAGCTCACCAAGGAGCAATGAGCAGTTCTTC. Encoded protein: CASSPRSNEQFF. The chain links TRBV18 to TRBJ2-1; D not resolved. Germline V gene data show CDR1 as KGHSH and CDR2 as LQKENI. The CDR3 extends over 12 amino acids. Trimming stripped 2 bases from V and 6 bases from J, with 5 bases between. Full variable domain (rest looked up from reference TRBV18 and TRBJ2-1): NAGVMQNPRHLVRRRGQEARLRCSPMKGHSHVYWYRQLPEEGLKFMVYLQKENIIDESGMPKERFSAEFPKEGPSILRIQQVVRGDSAAYFCASSPRSNEQFFGPGTRLTVL.

This rearrangement joins TRBV7-9 to TRBJ2-5; TRBD2 aligns across 7 bases. Gene TRBJ2-7 matches the end of the DNA better, so the J call may be wrong. This CDR3 is 15 amino acids long. Germline V gene sequence: CDR1 SEHNR, CDR2 FQNEAQ (reference sequence). CDR3 coding DNA: TGTGCCAGCAGCTTGGGGGGGTGGGGACTCCTCGAGCAGTACTTC. Its translation is CASSLGGWGLLEQYF.

This chain joins TRBV6-5 and TRBJ1-2; 10 bases agree with TRBD1. The trim removed 0 bases at V and 8 bases at J, leaving 6 bases unmatched. Germline lookup yields CDR1 MNHEY and CDR2 SVGAGI. There are 15 residues in the CDR3. DNA for the CDR3: TGTGCCAGCAGTTACTCACGCCGGACAGGGGGGGGCTACACCTTC. Amino acid sequence: CASSYSRRTGGGYTF.

The chain recombines TRBV5-1 with TRBJ1-2; 7 nucleotides match TRBD1. Trimming took 2 bases from V and 4 from J; bases not matched to a gene: 8. Germline V CDR1 and CDR2: SGHRS, YFSETQ. This CDR3 has 15 amino acids. CDR3 loop: CASSLDRARVYGYTF. In DNA form, the CDR3 reads TGCGCCAGCAGCTTAGACAGGGCGCGGGTCTATGGCTACACCTTC.

This sequence joins TRBV6-1 and TRBJ1-2; TRBD1 matches at 8 bases. Trimming took 3 bases from V and 9 from J; bases not matched to a gene: 9. Germline CDR1 MNHNS, CDR2 SASEGT. The CDR3 is made up of 14 amino acids. CDR3 loop: CASSERQGASRYTF. CDR3 DNA sequence: TGTGCCAGCAGTGAGCGGCAGGGGGCAAGTCGCTACACCTTC.

V is TRBV5-1 and J is TRBJ1-2; 7 bases align to TRBD1. The length of the CDR3 is 15 residues. The V gene's germline CDR1 is SGHRS and CDR2 YFSETQ. The J segment lost 4 bases and the V segment lost 0 bases, leaving 6 bases of the junction unmatched. Here the CDR3 reads CASSLDTGEVYGYTF. In nucleotides, the CDR3 is TGCGCCAGCAGCTTGGATACAGGGGAGGTCTATGGCTACACCTTC.

The genes are TRBV9 and TRBJ1-1; a possible D gene is TRBD1 (5 bases). Trimming stripped 1 base from V and 3 bases from J, with 13 bases between. Germline CDR1 is SGDLS and CDR2 is YYNGEE. The CDR3 loop spans 15 amino acids. The CDR3 spells CASSVRGRGDTEAFF. CDR3 nucleotides: TGTGCCAGCAGCGTACGTGGACGGGGGGACACTGAAGCTTTCTTT.